The entry below gives a single T cell receptor beta chain sequence along with its context. This entry belongs to a study of blood T cell repertoires in COVID-19. Study-level background: There were acute and convalescent COVID-19 samples, and they came from the United States, Italy and Spain.

Participants were aged roughly 18 to 89 years from approximately 23 US areas. Categorization into cohorts depended on clinical history that participants reported. Profiling relied on immunoSEQ multiplex PCR, and the TCRdb table lists in-frame clones only, not all of them. The sample has roughly 220,000 clones; approximately 83% are singletons. The CDR3 runs to 16 residues. V trimming: 6 bases; J trimming: 4 bases; junction bases outside the gene matches: 10. Germline CDR1 and CDR2: KGHDR and SFDVKD. The specimen sequenced was PBMCs or T cells enriched from blood (not recorded which). This rearrangement joins TRBV24-1 to TRBJ2-2, with 7 bases fitting TRBD1. The source is a woman aged 40 to 50 with acute COVID-19. DNA for the CDR3: TGTGCCACCAGTTTACCGACAGGGAGCAGCACCGGGGAGCTGTTTTTT. It yields the protein CATSLPTGSSTGELFF.